Shown below are 11 T cell receptor beta chains from a single sample sequenced in a study of blood T cell repertoires in COVID-19. The table came from immunoSEQ multiplex PCR; TCRdb's copy has only in-frame clones and leaves some out. The repertoire has 270,000 or so clones, around nine tenths of them found once; the top ten carry less than 3%. Specimen: PBMCs or T cells enriched from blood (not recorded which). The receptors come from a woman aged 18-29 years who had recovered from COVID-19.

This chain links TRBV7-2 with TRBJ1-6; D remains unclear. The CDR3 is 13 residues long. In germline, CDR1 is SGHTA, CDR2 FQGNSA. The V and J ends lost 3 bases and 10 bases respectively, with 10 bases between them. The CDR3 protein is CASSLAPQSPLHF. CDR3 bases: TGTGCCAGCAGCTTGGCCCCTCAGTCACCCCTCCACTTT.

CDR3: CRVRSGDRERGAEQFF. As DNA, the CDR3 is TGCAGGGTCAGGTCGGGGGACAGGGAGCGCGGGGCTGAGCAGTTCTTC. The chain has TRBV29-1 and TRBJ2-1; 9 bases match TRBD1. This CDR3 region has 16 residues. Germline V gene sequence: CDR1 SQVTM, CDR2 ANQGSEA.

Comments on this clone: The sample contains more than one DNA sequence encoding this CDR3. The chain couples TRBV7-3 to TRBJ2-3, with TRBD2 matching 13 bases. Trimming at V came to 3 bases and at J to 0 bases, leaving 0 bases not matched to a gene. Germline V lookup: CDR1 SGHTA, CDR2 FQGTGA. This CDR3 has 16 amino acids. CDR3 DNA sequence: TGTGCCAGCAGCTTGGGACTAGCGGGAAGCACAGATACGCAGTATTTT. Protein sequence: CASSLGLAGSTDTQYF.

V gene TRBV9 combines with J gene TRBJ2-1, with 10 bases matching TRBD2. V lost 4 bases to trimming and J lost 6 bases; unmatched junction nucleotides: 10. The CDR3 is made up of 16 amino acids. Germline V CDR1 and CDR2: SGDLS, YYNGEE. For the CDR3, the DNA is TGTGCCAGCAGCACCCGGACTAGCGGAACCTTCAATGAGCAGTTCTTC. As protein: CASSTRTSGTFNEQFF.

In DNA, the CDR3 is TGTGCCAGCAGTGAGGTCGGGACAGGGTCCACCGGGGAGCTGTTTTTT. Protein: CASSEVGTGSTGELFF. The chain combines TRBV6-1 with TRBJ2-2; TRBD1 matches 9 bases. Unmatched junction bases numbered 6, after V lost 3 bases and J lost 4 bases. This CDR3 has 16 amino acids. Germline V lookup: CDR1 MNHNS, CDR2 SASEGT.

The chain couples TRBV5-1 to TRBJ2-1; 11 positions agree with TRBD2. J lost 4 bases, V lost 1 base, and 7 bases had no gene match. Germline V gene data show CDR1 as SGHRS and CDR2 as YFSETQ. The CDR3 covers 17 residues. The CDR3 bases are TGCGCCAGCAGCTTGAGTCTAGCGGGAGGATCTTACAATGAGCAGTTCTTC. Its translation is CASSLSLAGGSYNEQFF.

The chain has TRBV3-1 (or the pseudogene TRBV3-2) and TRBJ2-5; the D gene is possibly TRBD2 (6 bases). Deletions cut 1 base from V and 1 base from J, with 19 bases between. The germline gives CDR1 LGHDT, CDR2 YNNKEL (reference sequence). CDR3 size: 18 residues. The CDR3 bases are TGTGCCAGCAGCCAAGCTCCCACTAGCCTCTTAACCCAAGAGACCCAGTACTTC. Its translation is CASSQAPTSLLTQETQYF.

V is TRBV5-4 and J is TRBJ2-7; 8 nucleotides match TRBD1. The CDR3 runs to 15 residues. Germline loops: CDR1 SGHNT, CDR2 YYREEE (reference sequence). The V gene end was trimmed by 4 bases and the J gene end by 1 base; junction bases not matched to a gene: 7. Here the CDR3 DNA reads TGTGCCAGCAGCAGTGACAGGGGCGTATCCTACGAGCAGTACTTC. Protein: CASSSDRGVSYEQYF.

The chain uses TRBV19 and TRBJ2-3; possible D gene TRBD2, 5 bases. The V gene's germline CDR1 is LNHDA and CDR2 SQIVND (reference sequence). The CDR3 length is 16 residues. V was cut by 5 bases and J by 2 bases, with 17 bases left in between. The CDR3 region has the DNA TGTGCCAGTAGTCCGAGGACTTCCCTCTTCACAGATACGCAGTATTTT. It translates to CASSPRTSLFTDTQYF.

Note on this clone: Other DNA sequences in this sample translate to the same CDR3. The V gene is TRBV9, the J gene TRBJ1-6, with 7 positions matching TRBD1. The CDR3 spans 15 residues. V gave up 0 bases and J gave up 10 bases; unmatched junction bases: 7. The germline CDR1 and CDR2 sequences are SGDLS and YYNGEE. The CDR3 region is CASSVEGARASPLHF. DNA of the CDR3: TGTGCCAGCAGCGTAGAGGGGGCGCGTGCGTCACCCCTCCACTTT. Together with reference TRBV9 and TRBJ1-6, the CDR3 gives the full variable domain: DSGVTQTPKHLITATGQRVTLRCSPRSGDLSVYWYQQSLDQGLQFLIQYYNGEERAKGNILERFSAQQFPDLHSELNLSSLELGDSALYFCASSVEGARASPLHFGNGTRLTVT.

CDR3 protein: CASSPPQGEQFF. The CDR3 nucleotides read TGTGCCAGCAGCCCTCCCCAGGGTGAGCAGTTCTTC. The chain joins TRBV13 to TRBJ2-1, with a weak D call TRBD1 (5 bases). V dropped 5 bases and J dropped 9 bases, with 11 bases sitting between them. The CDR3 runs to 12 residues. The V gene's germline CDR1 is PRHDT and CDR2 FYEKMQ (reference sequence).